The 3 T cell receptor beta chains presented below share a single source sample, sequenced in a study of T cells in Graves' hyperthyroidism and ophthalmopathy. RNA transcripts provided the source from which TCR beta CDR3 regions were amplified. Using the HTBI primer set, a first-round RT-PCR was run on the TCR CDR3. MiXCR was run by TCRdb on the multiplex PCR reads, yielding one entry per CDR3 protein. This sample has a few hundred thousand distinct CDR3 sequences, with roughly 18% found just once. Sequenced material: blood. The receptors come from a man aged 18 to 30 with Graves' ophthalmopathy.

This clonotype was counted between two and nine times. The rearrangement links TRBV7-6 to TRBJ1-6; D gene ambiguous. The V and J ends lost 1 base and 5 bases respectively, with 9 bases between them. CDR1 SGHVS and CDR2 FNYEAQ come from the germline V gene. CDR3 length: 15 residues. The CDR3: CASSLERGHNSPLHF. CDR3 nucleotides: TGTGCCAGCAGCTTAGAGCGCGGGCATAATTCACCCCTCCACTTT.

The rearrangement uses TRBV6-1 and TRBJ1-4; 7 bases align to TRBD1. The trim removed 6 bases at V and 4 bases at J, leaving 8 bases unmatched. CDR1 and CDR2 from the germline V gene are MNHNS and SASEGT. CDR3 size: 15 residues. The CDR3 is CASSPDRADNEKLFF. CDR3 DNA sequence: TGTGCCAGCAGCCCCGACAGGGCAGATAATGAAAAACTGTTTTTT.

This clonotype was counted a single time. The junction and the germline gene differ at one end; a read error may be behind it. The J gene is TRBJ1-2, the V gene TRBV11-2, with D maybe TRBD1 (6 bases). Germline V gene data show CDR1 as SGHAT and CDR2 as FQNNGV. The CDR3 has 15 residues. The CDR3 DNA reads as TGCGCCAGCAGCCACCCGACAGGATTAAACTATGGCTACACCTTC. Encoded protein: CASSHPTGLNYGYTF. Full variable domain (missing parts from reference TRBV11-2 and TRBJ1-2): EAGVAQSPRYKIIEKRQSVAFWCNPISGHATLYWYQQILGQGPKLLIQFQNNGVVDDSQLPKDRFSAERLKGVDSTLKIQPAKLEDSAVYLCASSHPTGLNYGYTFGSGTRLTVV.